Each of the 27 T cell receptor beta chains below was sequenced from the same sample in a study of CD39 and CD103 CD8 tumor-infiltrating T cells. The data were produced by immunoSEQ multiplex PCR, yet TCRdb's version contains in-frame clones alone and is incomplete. The repertoire holds 1,500 to 2,000 clones, over 65% seen once, with roughly two fifths in the top ten. The specimen was CD39- CD103- CD8+ T cells sorted from the tumor. Subset described: CD103-CD39- double-negative CD45RA- CD8 T cells. These receptors were obtained from a human donor with head and neck squamous cell carcinoma.

The chain joins TRBV4-3 to TRBJ2-5, with 8 nucleotides matching TRBD2. J gave up 0 bases and V 0 bases, and 6 bases lay outside the gene matches. CDR1 and CDR2 from the germline V gene are LGHNA and YSLEER. The CDR3 is made up of 17 amino acids. The CDR3 DNA reads as TGCGCCAGCAGCCAAGATTCTGAACTAGCGGACCAAGAGACCCAGTACTTC. It translates to CASSQDSELADQETQYF.

The rearrangement links TRBV7-7 to TRBJ2-5; possibly TRBD1 or TRBD2 for D (5 bases each). V lost 5 bases to trimming and J lost 2 bases, with 12 bases between them. Germline loops: CDR1 SSHAT, CDR2 FNYEAQ (reference sequence). The length of the CDR3 is 14 residues. Here the CDR3 reads CASSPLGAQETQYF. CDR3 nucleotides: TGTGCCAGCAGCCCCCTCGGGGCTCAAGAGACCCAGTACTTC. Together with reference TRBV7-7 and TRBJ2-5, the CDR3 gives the full variable domain: GAGVSQSPRYKVTKRGQDVTLRCDPISSHATLYWYQQALGQGPEFLTYFNYEAQPDKSGLPSDRFSAERPEGSISTLTIQRTEQRDSAMYRCASSPLGAQETQYFGPGTRLLVL.

V usage is TRBV9 and J usage is TRBJ2-7, with a weak D call TRBD2 (7 bases). The ends were cut back, 0 bases at V and 0 bases at J, with 10 bases in the middle. Germline values: CDR1 SGDLS, CDR2 YYNGEE. The CDR3 is 15 residues long. Written as DNA, the CDR3 is TGTGCCAGCAGCGTAGGGGGGGGCGACTCCTACGAGCAGTACTTC. This translates into CASSVGGGDSYEQYF.

The chain has TRBV7-2 and TRBJ2-2, with D unclear. The CDR3 length is 14 residues. V lost 5 bases to trimming and J lost 7 bases, with 14 bases between them. Germline CDR1 is SGHTA and CDR2 is FQGNSA. CDR3 amino acids: CASSNMGLGGELFF. For the CDR3, the DNA is TGTGCCAGCAGCAATATGGGGTTAGGCGGGGAGCTGTTTTTT.

This chain links TRBV15 with TRBJ2-1; D ambiguous. CDR3 size: 14 residues. V was clipped by 0 bases and J by 4 bases, with 7 bases between them. Looked up from germline, CDR1 is LNHNV and CDR2 is YYDKDF (reference sequence). The CDR3 sequence: CATSREGPYNEQFF. The CDR3 DNA sequence: TGTGCCACCAGCAGAGAGGGCCCTTACAATGAGCAGTTCTTC. Drawing the rest from reference TRBV15 and TRBJ2-1, the complete variable domain is DAMVIQNPRYQVTQFGKPVTLSCSQTLNHNVMYWYQQKSSQAPKLLFHYYDKDFNNEADTPDNFQSRRPNTSFCFLDIRSPGLGDTAMYLCATSREGPYNEQFFGPGTRLTVL.

J is TRBJ1-3 and V is TRBV6-6, with D possibly matching TRBD1 (5 bases). The germline gives CDR1 MNHNY, CDR2 SVGAGI (reference sequence). The V and J ends lost 2 bases and 2 bases respectively, with 13 bases between them. CDR3 size: 16 residues. The DNA for the CDR3 is TGTGCCAGCAGTTACGGTCCAGGGCTCCCTGGAAACACCATATATTTT. Amino acids: CASSYGPGLPGNTIYF.

The rearrangement joins TRBV18 to TRBJ2-7; D is undetermined. The CDR3 sequence is 13 residues long. V was pared by 6 bases and J by 1 base, with 10 bases between. Germline V lookup: CDR1 KGHSH, CDR2 LQKENI. The CDR3 loop reads CASSPGRSYEQYF. In DNA, the CDR3 is TGTGCCAGCTCGCCCGGGCGATCCTACGAGCAGTACTTC.

The chain recombines TRBV7-7 with TRBJ2-7; unclear D gene. The CDR3 consists of 13 residues. With 5 bases removed from V and 5 bases from J, the gap between germline ends came to 13 bases. CDR1 is SSHAT, CDR2 FNYEAQ, per germline (reference sequence). The CDR3 is CASSPLPGDEQYF. CDR3 nucleotides: TGTGCCAGCAGCCCTTTGCCTGGCGACGAGCAGTACTTC.

J is TRBJ2-7 and V is TRBV13, with D possibly being TRBD1 (6 bases). CDR1 is PRHDT and CDR2 is FYEKMQ in the germline V gene (reference sequence). The CDR3 runs to 18 residues. Trimming removed 4 bases at V and 5 bases at J, with 27 bases between. The CDR3, as DNA: TGTGCCAGCAGCTCCCGGACAGCATTATGGGAAGGTGTTAACGAGCAGTACTTC. This translates into CASSSRTALWEGVNEQYF.

The genes are TRBV4-3 and TRBJ2-7; no firm D call. Germline CDR1 LGHNA, CDR2 YSLEER. The CDR3 consists of 18 residues. The ends were cut back, 0 bases at V and 0 bases at J, with 18 bases in the middle. The CDR3 bases are TGCGCCAGCAGCCAAGATTCCCACACTATTGGACCCTCCTACGAGCAGTACTTC. It specifies CASSQDSHTIGPSYEQYF.

The rearrangement joins TRBV6-1 to TRBJ2-3; D is perhaps TRBD2 (5 bases). Germline V gene lookup returns CDR1 MNHNS and CDR2 SASEGT. The CDR3 consists of 12 residues. The V end lost 3 bases, the J end lost 4 bases, and 5 bases lay between the germline ends. The CDR3 DNA reads TGTGCCAGCAGTGACGGGGCAGATACGCAGTATTTT. It encodes CASSDGADTQYF.

The chain links TRBV9 to TRBJ1-1, with 7 bases matching TRBD1. The CDR3 runs 15 residues. V gave up 4 bases and J gave up 1 base; unmatched junction bases: 7. Germline V gene sequence: CDR1 SGDLS, CDR2 YYNGEE. The CDR3 is CASSSQTGRNTEAFF. DNA for the CDR3: TGTGCCAGCAGCTCCCAGACAGGGAGGAACACTGAAGCTTTCTTT.

The V call is TRBV11-1, the J call TRBJ2-7, with a weak D call TRBD1 (5 bases). Germline V gene data show CDR1 as SGHAT and CDR2 as FQDESV (reference sequence). The CDR3 length is 13 residues. The germline V and J ends were trimmed by 4 bases and 3 bases, with 10 bases remaining between them. This CDR3 reads CASSSGPNYEQYF. The CDR3 coding sequence is TGTGCCAGCAGCTCAGGGCCTAACTACGAGCAGTACTTC.

This clone was observed once. The V call is TRBV16, the J call TRBJ2-7; either TRBD1 or TRBD2 may supply D (6 bases each). The germline V gene has CDR1 KGHSY and CDR2 FQNENV. The CDR3 loop spans 15 amino acids. Trimming stripped 2 bases from V and 4 bases from J, with 15 bases between. Here the CDR3 DNA reads TGTGCCAGCAGCCAAAGGGACGGGGGCACTTACGAGCAGTACTTC. Its translation is CASSQRDGGTYEQYF.

The chain has TRBV6-1 and TRBJ2-3, with TRBD1 matching over 7 bases. The CDR3 contains 15 residues. V lost 3 bases, J lost 1 base, and 4 bases stayed unmatched. The germline gives CDR1 MNHNS, CDR2 SASEGT. This chain's CDR3 is CASSEYRGRTDTQYF. The CDR3, as DNA: TGTGCCAGCAGTGAGTACAGGGGACGCACAGATACGCAGTATTTT.

The gene calls are TRBV9 and TRBJ2-2, with D perhaps TRBD2 (5 bases). Per germline, CDR1 SGDLS and CDR2 YYNGEE. This CDR3 has 13 residues. The V gene lost 4 bases and the J gene lost 4 bases, with 8 bases spanning the gap. CDR3 bases: TGTGCCAGCAGCCCAGGACTCACCGGGGAGCTGTTTTTT. Amino acids: CASSPGLTGELFF.

The chain carries TRBV29-1 and TRBJ2-5; D is uncertain. Germline-derived CDR1 and CDR2 are SQVTM and ANQGSEA. Between the trimmed V and J ends, which lost 2 bases and 2 bases, there was a span of 6 bases. The CDR3 runs 12 residues. The CDR3 DNA is TGCAGCGTTGAAACTGATCAAGAGACCCAGTACTTC. This translates into CSVETDQETQYF.

CDR3 coding DNA: TGTGCCAGCAGCCAAGTGGGGGTGTTCGGGTACTCCTACAATGAGCAGTTCTTC. It is translated as CASSQVGVFGYSYNEQFF. This rearrangement joins TRBV14 to TRBJ2-1; the D call may be TRBD1 or TRBD2 (5 bases each). Per germline, CDR1 SGHDN and CDR2 FVKESK. The CDR3 has 18 residues. Between the trimmed V and J ends, which lost 1 base and 0 bases, there was a span of 16 bases.

This chain uses TRBV7-2 with TRBJ2-7; perhaps TRBD1 as D (5 bases). The CDR3 sequence is 13 residues long. The germline V and J ends were trimmed by 4 bases and 3 bases, with 10 bases remaining between them. Looked up from germline, CDR1 is SGHTA and CDR2 is FQGNSA. As DNA, the CDR3 is TGTGCCAGCAGCTCAGGGCCTAACTACGAGCAGTACTTC. It is translated as CASSSGPNYEQYF.

The chain joins TRBV4-1 to TRBJ2-7; the D gene could be TRBD1 or TRBD2 (6 bases each). Trimming cost V 1 base and J 2 bases, with 9 bases left between them. The germline gives CDR1 MGHRA, CDR2 YSYEKL. CDR3 size: 14 residues. The CDR3: CASSQGGATYEQYF. The CDR3 bases are TGCGCCAGCAGCCAAGGGGGGGCAACCTACGAGCAGTACTTC.

This chain connects TRBV7-6 to TRBJ2-1; 12 bases map to TRBD2. The V and J ends lost 5 bases and 7 bases, in that order; junction bases with no gene match: 9. CDR3 size: 16 residues. Germline V CDR1 and CDR2: SGHVS, FNYEAQ. The CDR3 region is CASSVTTSGSRNEQFF. In DNA, the CDR3 is TGTGCCAGCAGCGTCACGACTAGCGGGAGCAGGAATGAGCAGTTCTTC.

This chain uses TRBV6-4 with TRBJ2-3, with D possibly matching TRBD1 (6 bases). Germline V gives CDR1 MRHNA, CDR2 SNTAGT. With 3 bases removed from V and 0 bases from J, the gap between germline ends came to 7 bases. CDR3 length equals 14 residues. CDR3 sequence: CASSEGQSTDTQYF. CDR3 in DNA: TGTGCCAGCAGTGAAGGACAGAGCACAGATACGCAGTATTTT.

The chain is built from TRBV11-1 and TRBJ1-5; D is ambiguous. V lost 3 bases to trimming and J lost 9 bases, with 9 bases between them. The CDR3 is 12 residues long. Germline-derived CDR1 and CDR2 are SGHAT and FQDESV (reference sequence). Here the CDR3 reads CASSFTVRPQHF. CDR3 sequence (DNA): TGTGCCAGCAGCTTTACAGTAAGGCCCCAGCATTTT.

The genes are TRBV5-6 and TRBJ2-7; D might be TRBD1 or TRBD2, each matching 5 bases. Trimming took off 4 bases at V and 7 bases at J, with 18 bases between the two ends. Germline V gene sequence: CDR1 SGHDT, CDR2 YYEEEE. CDR3 length: 14 residues. CDR3 region: CASSPGTPTEEQYF. The CDR3 DNA follows: TGTGCCAGCAGCCCCGGGACCCCGACCGAGGAGCAGTACTTC.

The V and J genes are TRBV27 and TRBJ2-5; 7 bases are shared with TRBD2. The DNA end is a closer match to TRBJ2-7, so the J assignment may be wrong. From germline, CDR1 is MNHEY and CDR2 SMNVEV (reference sequence). CDR3 length: 14 residues. The CDR3: CASSPSRGGYEQYF. The CDR3 DNA reads TGTGCCAGCAGTCCCTCGAGGGGAGGGTACGAGCAGTACTTC.

The rearrangement links TRBV9 to TRBJ1-2; 7 nucleotides agree with TRBD1. The V gene end was trimmed by 2 bases and the J gene end by 3 bases; junction bases not matched to a gene: 10. Germline CDR1 reads SGDLS; CDR2 reads YYNGEE. The CDR3 contains 16 residues. The chain's CDR3 is CASSVGQDPKYYGYTF. The CDR3, as DNA: TGTGCCAGCAGCGTTGGACAGGATCCTAAGTACTATGGCTACACCTTC.

V usage is TRBV4-3 and J usage is TRBJ2-2; 10 bases align to TRBD2. V gave up 0 bases and J gave up 2 bases; unmatched junction bases: 9. Per germline, CDR1 LGHNA and CDR2 YSLEER. The CDR3 covers 19 residues. This chain's CDR3 is CASSQDYSSGRPNTGELFF. CDR3 coding DNA: TGCGCCAGCAGCCAAGATTATTCTAGCGGGAGACCTAACACCGGGGAGCTGTTTTTT.